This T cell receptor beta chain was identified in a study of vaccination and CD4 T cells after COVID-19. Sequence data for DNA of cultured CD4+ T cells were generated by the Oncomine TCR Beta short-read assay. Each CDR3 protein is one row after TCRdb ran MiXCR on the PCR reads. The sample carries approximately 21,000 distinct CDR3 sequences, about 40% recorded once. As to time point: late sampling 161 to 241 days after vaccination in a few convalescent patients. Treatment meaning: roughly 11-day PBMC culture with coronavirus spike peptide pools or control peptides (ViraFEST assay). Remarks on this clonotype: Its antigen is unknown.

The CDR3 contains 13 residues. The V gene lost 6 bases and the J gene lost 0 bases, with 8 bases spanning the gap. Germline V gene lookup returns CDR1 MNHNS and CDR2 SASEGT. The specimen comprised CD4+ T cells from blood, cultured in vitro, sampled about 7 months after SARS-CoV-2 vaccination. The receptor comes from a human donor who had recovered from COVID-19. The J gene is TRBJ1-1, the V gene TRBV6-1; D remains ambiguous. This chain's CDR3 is CASRLQVNTEAFF. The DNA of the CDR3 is TGTGCCAGCAGGCTGCAGGTGAACACTGAAGCTTTCTTT.